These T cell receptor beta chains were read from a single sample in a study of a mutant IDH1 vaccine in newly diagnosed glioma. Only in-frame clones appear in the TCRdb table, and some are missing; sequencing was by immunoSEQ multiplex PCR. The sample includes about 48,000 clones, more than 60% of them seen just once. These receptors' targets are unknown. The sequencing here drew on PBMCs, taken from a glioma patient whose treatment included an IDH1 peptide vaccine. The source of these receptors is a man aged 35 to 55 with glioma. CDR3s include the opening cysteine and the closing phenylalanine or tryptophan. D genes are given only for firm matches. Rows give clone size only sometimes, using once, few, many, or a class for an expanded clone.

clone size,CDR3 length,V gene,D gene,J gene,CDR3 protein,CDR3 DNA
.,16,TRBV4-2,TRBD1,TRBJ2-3,CASSQGGQPSTDTQYF,TGTGCCAGCAGCCAAGGGGGACAGCCTAGCACAGATACGCAGTATTTT
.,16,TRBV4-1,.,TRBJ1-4,CASSQEGGRRGEKLFF,TGCGCCAGCAGCCAAGAGGGAGGGCGGAGAGGTGAAAAACTGTTTTTT
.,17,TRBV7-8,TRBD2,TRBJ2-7,CASSSEDLAGLSYEQYF,TGTGCCAGCAGCTCCGAGGACCTAGCGGGCTTGTCCTACGAGCAGTACTTC
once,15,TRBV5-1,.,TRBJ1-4,CASGGVSGTEQKLFF,TGCGCCAGCGGCGGGGTATCCGGGACTGAGCAGAAACTGTTTTTT
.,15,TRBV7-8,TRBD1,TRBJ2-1,CASSPGTGTYNEQFF,TGTGCCAGCAGCCCCGGGACAGGCACATACAATGAGCAGTTCTTC
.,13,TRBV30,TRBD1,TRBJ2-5,CAWGQGDQETQYF,TGTGCCTGGGGACAGGGCGACCAAGAGACCCAGTACTTC
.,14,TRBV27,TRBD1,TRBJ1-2,CASRPGGWGYGYTF,TGTGCCAGCCGTCCAGGGGGCTGGGGCTATGGCTACACCTTC
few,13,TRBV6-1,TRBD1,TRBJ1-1,CASQKRTGPEAFF,TGTGCCTCACAGAAGAGGACAGGGCCCGAAGCTTTCTTT
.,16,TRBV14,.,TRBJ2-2,CASSQGEIYRTGELFF,TGTGCCAGCAGCCAAGGAGAAATATACAGGACCGGGGAGCTGTTTTTT
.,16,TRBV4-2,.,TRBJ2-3,CASSQLGGVSTDTQYF,TGTGCCAGCAGCCAACTAGGGGGGGTTAGCACAGATACGCAGTATTTT
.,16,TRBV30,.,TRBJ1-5,CAWSVPGLVSNQPQHF,TGTGCCTGGAGTGTGCCGGGACTCGTTAGCAATCAGCCCCAGCATTTT
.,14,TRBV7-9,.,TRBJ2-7,CASSLDYSSYEQYF,TGTGCCAGCAGCTTAGATTACAGCTCCTACGAGCAGTACTTC
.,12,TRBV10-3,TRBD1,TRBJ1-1,CAIGQGGTEAFF,TGTGCCATTGGACAGGGAGGTACTGAAGCTTTCTTT
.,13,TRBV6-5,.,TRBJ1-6,CASSETDNSPLHF,TGTGCCAGCAGCGAGACCGACAATTCACCCCTCCACTTT
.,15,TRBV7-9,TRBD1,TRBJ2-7,CASSLAGQGSGEQYF,TGTGCCAGCAGCTTAGCCGGACAGGGGAGTGGGGAGCAGTACTTC
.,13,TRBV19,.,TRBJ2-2,CASSGTNTGELFF,TGTGCCAGTAGCGGGACTAACACCGGGGAGCTGTTTTTT
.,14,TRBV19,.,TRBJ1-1,CASSIRQTNTEAFF,TGTGCCAGTAGTATAAGACAGACGAACACTGAAGCTTTCTTT